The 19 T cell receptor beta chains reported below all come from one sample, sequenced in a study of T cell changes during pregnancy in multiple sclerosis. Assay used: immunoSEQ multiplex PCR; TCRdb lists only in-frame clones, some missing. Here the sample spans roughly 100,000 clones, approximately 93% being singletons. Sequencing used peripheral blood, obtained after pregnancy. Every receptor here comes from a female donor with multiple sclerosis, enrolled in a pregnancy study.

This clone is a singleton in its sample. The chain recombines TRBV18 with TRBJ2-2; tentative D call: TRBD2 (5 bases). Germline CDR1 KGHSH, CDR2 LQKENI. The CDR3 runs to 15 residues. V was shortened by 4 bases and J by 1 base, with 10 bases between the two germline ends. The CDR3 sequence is CASSHDSENTGELFF. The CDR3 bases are TGTGCCAGCTCACATGATAGCGAGAACACCGGGGAGCTGTTTTTT.

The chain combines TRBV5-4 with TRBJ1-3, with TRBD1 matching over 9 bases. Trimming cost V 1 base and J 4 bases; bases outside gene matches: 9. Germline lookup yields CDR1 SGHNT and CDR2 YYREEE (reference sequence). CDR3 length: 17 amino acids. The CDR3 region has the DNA TGTGCCAGCAGCTTGAGGCGGACGGGACAGGGAGGAAACACCATATATTTT. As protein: CASSLRRTGQGGNTIYF.

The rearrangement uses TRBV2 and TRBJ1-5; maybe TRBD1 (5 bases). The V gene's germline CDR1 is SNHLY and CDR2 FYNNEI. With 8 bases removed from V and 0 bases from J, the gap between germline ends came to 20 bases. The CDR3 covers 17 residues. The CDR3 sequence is CASGGLRTLPSNQPQHF. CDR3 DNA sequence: TGTGCCAGCGGGGGACTTAGGACCCTCCCTAGCAATCAGCCCCAGCATTTT.

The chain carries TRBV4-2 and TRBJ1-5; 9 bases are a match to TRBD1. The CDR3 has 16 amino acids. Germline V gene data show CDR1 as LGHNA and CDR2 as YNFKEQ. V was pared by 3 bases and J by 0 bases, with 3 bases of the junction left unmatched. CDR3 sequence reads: CASSQGTGTSNQPQHF. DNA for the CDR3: TGTGCCAGCAGCCAGGGGACAGGGACTAGCAATCAGCCCCAGCATTTT.

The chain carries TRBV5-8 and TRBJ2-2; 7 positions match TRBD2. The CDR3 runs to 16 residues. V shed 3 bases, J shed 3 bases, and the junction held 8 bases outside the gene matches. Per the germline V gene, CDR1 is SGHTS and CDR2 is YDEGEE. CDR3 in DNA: TGTGCCAGCAGCTCGTGGGGGGGATTGGACACCGGGGAGCTGTTTTTT. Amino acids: CASSSWGGLDTGELFF.

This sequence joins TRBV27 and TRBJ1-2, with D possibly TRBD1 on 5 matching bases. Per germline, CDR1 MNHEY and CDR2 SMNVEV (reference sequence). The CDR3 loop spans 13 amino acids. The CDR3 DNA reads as TGTGTTTCTCAGGCAGGGCCGAACTATGGCTACACCTTC. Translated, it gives CVSQAGPNYGYTF.

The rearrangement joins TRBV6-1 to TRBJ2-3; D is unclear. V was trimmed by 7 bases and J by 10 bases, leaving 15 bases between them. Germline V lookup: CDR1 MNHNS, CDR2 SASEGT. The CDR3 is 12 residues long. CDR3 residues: CASTESPLPQYF. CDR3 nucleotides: TGTGCCAGCACCGAGAGCCCCCTTCCGCAGTATTTT.

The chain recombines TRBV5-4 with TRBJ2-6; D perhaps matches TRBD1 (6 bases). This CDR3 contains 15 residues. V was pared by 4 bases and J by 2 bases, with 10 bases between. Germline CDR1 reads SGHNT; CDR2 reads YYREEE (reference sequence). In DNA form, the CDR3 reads TGTGCCAGCAGCGCAGGGGACCCTGGGGCCAACGTCCTGACTTTC. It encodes CASSAGDPGANVLTF.

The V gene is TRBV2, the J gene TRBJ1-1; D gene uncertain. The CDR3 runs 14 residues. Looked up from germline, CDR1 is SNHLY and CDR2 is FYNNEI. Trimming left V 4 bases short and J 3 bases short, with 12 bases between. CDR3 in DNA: TGTGCCAGCAGTGGGCGGGTTCGATACACTGAAGCTTTCTTT. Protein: CASSGRVRYTEAFF.

CDR3 sequence (DNA): TGTGCCTGGAGGCCAGGGGAAGGGGCGAATGAAAAACTGTTTTTT. Translating gives CAWRPGEGANEKLFF. The rearrangement joins TRBV30 to TRBJ1-4, with a weak D call TRBD1 (6 bases). This CDR3 contains 15 residues. CDR1 and CDR2 (germline): GTSNPN, SVGIG (reference sequence). V lost 3 bases and J 5 bases, leaving 16 bases between the germline ends.

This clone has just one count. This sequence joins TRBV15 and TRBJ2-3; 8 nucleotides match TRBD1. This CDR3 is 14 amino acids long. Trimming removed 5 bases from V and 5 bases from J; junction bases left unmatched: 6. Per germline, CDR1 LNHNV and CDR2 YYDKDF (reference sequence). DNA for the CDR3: TGTGCCACCAGCGGTCGACAGGGGAAAGATACGCAGTATTTT. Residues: CATSGRQGKDTQYF.

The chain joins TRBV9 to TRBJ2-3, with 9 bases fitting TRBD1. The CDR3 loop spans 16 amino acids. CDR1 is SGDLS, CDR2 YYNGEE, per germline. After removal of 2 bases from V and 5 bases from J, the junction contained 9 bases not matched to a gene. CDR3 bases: TGTGCCAGCAGCGTCCGCCGGGACAGGGAGATAGATACGCAGTATTTT. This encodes CASSVRRDREIDTQYF.

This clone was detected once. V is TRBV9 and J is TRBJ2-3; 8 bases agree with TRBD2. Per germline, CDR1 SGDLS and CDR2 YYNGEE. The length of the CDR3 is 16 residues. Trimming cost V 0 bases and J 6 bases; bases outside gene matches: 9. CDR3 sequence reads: CASSVAGGRGYDTQYF. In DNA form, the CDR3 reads TGTGCCAGCAGCGTAGCGGGGGGGCGGGGATACGATACGCAGTATTTT.

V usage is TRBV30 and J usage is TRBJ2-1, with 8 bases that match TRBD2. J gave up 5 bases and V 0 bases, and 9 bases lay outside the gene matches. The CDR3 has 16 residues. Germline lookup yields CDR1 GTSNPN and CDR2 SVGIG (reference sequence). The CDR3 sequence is CAWSVRGGTRDNEQFF. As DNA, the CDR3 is TGTGCCTGGAGTGTACGAGGTGGGACTAGGGACAATGAGCAGTTCTTC.

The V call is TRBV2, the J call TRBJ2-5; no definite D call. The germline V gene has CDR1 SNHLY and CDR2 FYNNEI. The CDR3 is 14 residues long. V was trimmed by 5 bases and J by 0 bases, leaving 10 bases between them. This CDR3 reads CASSRRSYQETQYF. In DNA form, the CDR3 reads TGTGCCAGCAGTAGACGGAGTTACCAAGAGACCCAGTACTTC.

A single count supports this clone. CDR3 protein: CASSQVLAGGHNEQFF. The DNA for the CDR3 is TGTGCCAGCAGCCAGGTACTAGCGGGGGGTCACAATGAGCAGTTCTTC. The chain is built from TRBV4-2 and TRBJ2-1; 12 bases align to TRBD2. CDR1 and CDR2 (germline): LGHNA, YNFKEQ. This CDR3 region has 16 residues. Germline trimming cut 3 bases from V and 5 bases from J; bases unmatched to any gene: 5.

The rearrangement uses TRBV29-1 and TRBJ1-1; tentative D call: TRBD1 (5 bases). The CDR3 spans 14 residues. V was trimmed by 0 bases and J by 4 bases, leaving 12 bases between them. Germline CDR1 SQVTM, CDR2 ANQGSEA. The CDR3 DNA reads TGCAGCGTTGAAGATCGGGGGGTGAGCACTGAAGCTTTCTTT. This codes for CSVEDRGVSTEAFF.

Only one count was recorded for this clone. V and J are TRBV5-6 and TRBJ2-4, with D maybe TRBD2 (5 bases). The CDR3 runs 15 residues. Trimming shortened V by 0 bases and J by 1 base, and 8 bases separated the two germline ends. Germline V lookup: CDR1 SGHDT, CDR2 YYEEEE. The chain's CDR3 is CASSLVRAAKNIQYF. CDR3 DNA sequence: TGTGCCAGCAGCTTGGTGCGGGCGGCCAAAAACATTCAGTACTTC.

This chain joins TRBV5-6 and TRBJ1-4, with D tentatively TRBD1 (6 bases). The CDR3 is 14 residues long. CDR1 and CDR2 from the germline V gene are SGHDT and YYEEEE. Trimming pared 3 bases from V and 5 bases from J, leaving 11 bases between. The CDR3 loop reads CASSSGHRNEKLFF. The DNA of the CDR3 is TGTGCCAGCAGCTCGGGACACAGGAATGAAAAACTGTTTTTT.